Listed below are T cell receptor beta chains from one sample, sequenced in a study of control samples from healthy donors and cancer patients. Repertoires were generated with immunoSEQ multiplex PCR, while TCRdb's copy carries only in-frame clones and drops some. The sample contains about 84,000 clones, 75% to 95% of which appear only once. Material for sequencing was blood. The receptors shown here come from a man aged 50 to 59 in good health. CDR3s include the opening cysteine and the closing phenylalanine or tryptophan. Each record gives: CDR3 protein, CDR3 DNA, CDR3 length, D gene, V gene, clone size, J gene. A D gene is named only where the DNA matches it firmly. The size entry is marked missing in some rows and otherwise reads once, few, many or a size class.

CDR3aa: CASKGGANDYGYTF; CDR3nt: TGTGCCAGCAAGGGGGGGGCAAACGACTATGGCTACACCTTC; len: 14; d_gene: .; v_gene: TRBV6-5; abundance: .; j_gene: TRBJ1-2
CDR3aa: CASSSSRVGGTEAFF; CDR3nt: TGTGCCAGCAGCTCATCTCGGGTGGGTGGGACTGAAGCTTTCTTT; len: 15; d_gene: .; v_gene: TRBV7-9; abundance: .; j_gene: TRBJ1-1
CDR3aa: CASSLSGTGGYEQYF; CDR3nt: TGCGCCAGCAGCTTGTCGGGGACAGGGGGCTACGAGCAGTACTTC; len: 15; d_gene: TRBD1; v_gene: TRBV5-1; abundance: .; j_gene: TRBJ2-7
CDR3aa: CASSLGGGSNQPQHF; CDR3nt: TGCGCCAGCAGCCTCGGAGGAGGGAGCAATCAGCCCCAGCATTTT; len: 15; d_gene: .; v_gene: TRBV5-1; abundance: few; j_gene: TRBJ1-5
CDR3aa: CASSQEVGPLSEQYF; CDR3nt: TGTGCCAGCAGCCAAGAAGTTGGGCCCCTCAGCGAGCAGTACTTC; len: 15; d_gene: .; v_gene: TRBV3-1/TRBV3-2; abundance: once; j_gene: TRBJ2-7
CDR3aa: CASSPPSVAETQYF; CDR3nt: TGTGCCAGCTCACCACCCTCTGTCGCAGAGACCCAGTACTTC; len: 14; d_gene: .; v_gene: TRBV18; abundance: .; j_gene: TRBJ2-5
CDR3aa: CASSIGLAGVSRGNEQFF; CDR3nt: TGTGCCAGTAGTATAGGCCTAGCGGGGGTTTCGCGGGGGAATGAGCAGTTCTTC; len: 18; d_gene: TRBD2; v_gene: TRBV19; abundance: .; j_gene: TRBJ2-1
CDR3aa: CARSGGGAGDTQYF; CDR3nt: TGCGCCCGCAGCGGCGGGGGGGCCGGGGATACGCAGTATTTT; len: 14; d_gene: TRBD2; v_gene: TRBV5-1; abundance: .; j_gene: TRBJ2-3
CDR3aa: CAWSTSSNQPQHF; CDR3nt: TGTGCCTGGAGTACAAGTAGCAATCAGCCCCAGCATTTT; len: 13; d_gene: .; v_gene: TRBV30; abundance: .; j_gene: TRBJ1-5
CDR3aa: CASSERRFGELFF; CDR3nt: TGTGCCAGCAGTGAAAGGCGATTCGGGGAGCTGTTTTTT; len: 13; d_gene: .; v_gene: TRBV2; abundance: .; j_gene: TRBJ2-2
CDR3aa: CSARGNTIYF; CDR3nt: TGCAGTGCAAGAGGAAACACCATATATTTT; len: 10; d_gene: .; v_gene: TRBV20-1; abundance: .; j_gene: TRBJ1-3
CDR3aa: CASSLGFSGNTIYF; CDR3nt: TGTGCCAGCAGTCTGGGATTCTCTGGAAACACCATATATTTT; len: 14; d_gene: .; v_gene: TRBV6-5; abundance: .; j_gene: TRBJ1-3
CDR3aa: CASSHQGAEEKLFF; CDR3nt: TGTGCCAGCAGTCATCAAGGGGCCGAAGAAAAACTGTTTTTT; len: 14; d_gene: .; v_gene: TRBV6-5; abundance: .; j_gene: TRBJ1-4
CDR3aa: CASSEVFKGAAVADTQYF; CDR3nt: TGTGCCAGCAGTGAAGTCTTCAAGGGAGCAGCCGTGGCAGATACGCAGTATTTT; len: 18; d_gene: .; v_gene: TRBV25-1; abundance: once; j_gene: TRBJ2-3
CDR3aa: CASSLIFGTNIQYF; CDR3nt: TGTGCCAGCAGCTTAATCTTTGGGACAAACATTCAGTACTTC; len: 14; d_gene: .; v_gene: TRBV7-2; abundance: .; j_gene: TRBJ2-4
CDR3aa: CASLENGKGMRSYEQYF; CDR3nt: TGTGCCAGCCTAGAAAACGGTAAGGGGATGAGGTCCTACGAGCAGTACTTC; len: 17; d_gene: .; v_gene: TRBV27; abundance: .; j_gene: TRBJ2-7
CDR3aa: CASSLQGSEEETQYF; CDR3nt: TGCGCCAGCAGCTTGCAGGGAAGTGAGGAAGAGACCCAGTACTTC; len: 15; d_gene: .; v_gene: TRBV5-1; abundance: .; j_gene: TRBJ2-5
CDR3aa: CSVELGQTDTQYF; CDR3nt: TGCAGCGTTGAATTAGGCCAGACAGATACGCAGTATTTT; len: 13; d_gene: .; v_gene: TRBV29-1; abundance: .; j_gene: TRBJ2-3
CDR3aa: CASSPFAPSGTQYF; CDR3nt: TGTGCCAGCAGTCCATTCGCCCCGTCAGGGACCCAGTACTTC; len: 14; d_gene: .; v_gene: TRBV6-5; abundance: .; j_gene: TRBJ2-5
CDR3aa: CAWSVLGGRGEEKLFF; CDR3nt: TGTGCCTGGAGTGTACTGGGGGGCAGGGGAGAAGAAAAACTGTTTTTT; len: 16; d_gene: .; v_gene: TRBV30; abundance: .; j_gene: TRBJ1-4
CDR3aa: CSVVRVTNYGYTF; CDR3nt: TGCAGCGTTGTCAGGGTGACTAACTATGGCTACACCTTC; len: 13; d_gene: .; v_gene: TRBV29-1; abundance: .; j_gene: TRBJ1-2
CDR3aa: CASSPQGRWAYEQYF; CDR3nt: TGTGCCAGCAGCCCTCAAGGGAGGTGGGCCTACGAGCAGTACTTC; len: 15; d_gene: .; v_gene: TRBV14; abundance: .; j_gene: TRBJ2-7
CDR3aa: CASSLSIMGNQPQHF; CDR3nt: TGTGCCAGCAGTTTATCGATAATGGGCAATCAGCCCCAGCATTTT; len: 15; d_gene: .; v_gene: TRBV27; abundance: .; j_gene: TRBJ1-5
CDR3aa: CAGTLGGPLEEQYF; CDR3nt: TGTGCCGGCACCCTCGGGGGCCCCTTGGAAGAGCAGTACTTC; len: 14; d_gene: .; v_gene: TRBV7-9; abundance: .; j_gene: TRBJ2-7
CDR3aa: CAWTLNSGNTIYF; CDR3nt: TGTGCCTGGACCCTAAACTCTGGAAACACCATATATTTT; len: 13; d_gene: .; v_gene: TRBV30; abundance: .; j_gene: TRBJ1-3
CDR3aa: CASRELAGPYEQYF; CDR3nt: TGTGCCAGCAGAGAACTAGCGGGGCCCTACGAGCAGTACTTC; len: 14; d_gene: TRBD2; v_gene: TRBV2; abundance: once; j_gene: TRBJ2-7
CDR3aa: CASSLSGPAEQFF; CDR3nt: TGTGCCAGCAGCTTGTCGGGTCCCGCTGAGCAGTTCTTC; len: 13; d_gene: .; v_gene: TRBV5-6; abundance: .; j_gene: TRBJ2-1
CDR3aa: CASSNCPPGCAFF; CDR3nt: TGTGCCAGCAGCAATTGCCCCCCGGGTTGCGCTTTCTTT; len: 13; d_gene: .; v_gene: TRBV21-1; abundance: .; j_gene: TRBJ1-1
CDR3aa: CAIQGLGLYGYTF; CDR3nt: TGTGCCATACAGGGGTTGGGGCTCTATGGCTACACCTTC; len: 13; d_gene: TRBD1; v_gene: TRBV19; abundance: .; j_gene: TRBJ1-2
CDR3aa: CASRLRGGPNTGELFF; CDR3nt: TGTGCCAGCAGGCTCCGCGGGGGGCCGAACACCGGGGAGCTGTTTTTT; len: 16; d_gene: TRBD2; v_gene: TRBV2; abundance: .; j_gene: TRBJ2-2
CDR3aa: CASSRFTGGQVNTEAFF; CDR3nt: TGTGCCAGTAGCCGCTTCACAGGGGGCCAGGTGAACACTGAAGCTTTCTTT; len: 17; d_gene: TRBD1; v_gene: TRBV19; abundance: few; j_gene: TRBJ1-1
CDR3aa: CASSEVWVGRAEAFF; CDR3nt: TGTGCCAGCAGTGAAGTATGGGTTGGGAGGGCTGAAGCTTTCTTT; len: 15; d_gene: .; v_gene: TRBV6-1; abundance: .; j_gene: TRBJ1-1
CDR3aa: CATLTGSQPQHF; CDR3nt: TGTGCCACCCTGACAGGGAGTCAGCCCCAGCATTTT; len: 12; d_gene: TRBD1; v_gene: TRBV6-5; abundance: .; j_gene: TRBJ1-5
CDR3aa: CAWSAQGADTIYF; CDR3nt: TGTGCCTGGAGTGCACAGGGGGCGGACACCATATATTTT; len: 13; d_gene: TRBD1; v_gene: TRBV30; abundance: once; j_gene: TRBJ1-3
CDR3aa: CASSAALGVGYGYTF; CDR3nt: TGTGCCAGCAGTGCCGCTCTCGGAGTAGGCTATGGCTACACCTTC; len: 15; d_gene: .; v_gene: TRBV6-4; abundance: .; j_gene: TRBJ1-2
CDR3aa: CAWSFTQGTEAFF; CDR3nt: TGTGCCTGGAGCTTCACTCAGGGGACTGAAGCTTTCTTT; len: 13; d_gene: .; v_gene: TRBV30; abundance: .; j_gene: TRBJ1-1
CDR3aa: CASSSQVQNEQFF; CDR3nt: TGTGCCAGCAGCTCCCAAGTGCAGAATGAGCAGTTCTTC; len: 13; d_gene: .; v_gene: TRBV7-2; abundance: once; j_gene: TRBJ2-1
CDR3aa: CATGRDIYEQYF; CDR3nt: TGTGCCACCGGCCGGGATATCTACGAGCAGTACTTC; len: 12; d_gene: .; v_gene: TRBV25-1; abundance: .; j_gene: TRBJ2-7
CDR3aa: CASSLAGRPQHF; CDR3nt: TGTGCCAGCAGCTTAGCGGGGCGGCCCCAGCATTTT; len: 12; d_gene: .; v_gene: TRBV7-2; abundance: few; j_gene: TRBJ1-5
CDR3aa: CASSLTVNTGELFF; CDR3nt: TGCGCCAGCAGCTTGACGGTCAACACCGGGGAGCTGTTTTTT; len: 14; d_gene: .; v_gene: TRBV5-1; abundance: .; j_gene: TRBJ2-2
CDR3aa: CASSRHRENEKLFF; CDR3nt: TGTGCCAGCAGCCGGCATCGCGAGAATGAAAAACTGTTTTTT; len: 14; d_gene: .; v_gene: TRBV2; abundance: .; j_gene: TRBJ1-4
CDR3aa: CASRSGLAGLKQETQYF; CDR3nt: TGTGCCAGCAGATCGGGACTAGCGGGGCTTAAACAAGAGACCCAGTACTTC; len: 17; d_gene: TRBD2; v_gene: TRBV2; abundance: .; j_gene: TRBJ2-5
CDR3aa: CASKGAGVGYTF; CDR3nt: TGTGCCAGCAAGGGGGCAGGGGTCGGCTACACCTTC; len: 12; d_gene: TRBD1; v_gene: TRBV27; abundance: .; j_gene: TRBJ1-2
CDR3aa: CASSQVGAGEQYF; CDR3nt: TGTGCCAGCAGCCAAGTGGGGGCTGGCGAGCAGTACTTC; len: 13; d_gene: .; v_gene: TRBV3-1/TRBV3-2; abundance: .; j_gene: TRBJ2-7
CDR3aa: CASSLSKNIQYF; CDR3nt: TGTGCCAGCAGTTTAAGCAAAAACATTCAGTACTTC; len: 12; d_gene: .; v_gene: TRBV12-3/TRBV12-4; abundance: .; j_gene: TRBJ2-4
CDR3aa: CASKKRREGDTQYF; CDR3nt: TGTGCCAGCAAGAAGAGGAGGGAAGGAGATACGCAGTATTTT; len: 14; d_gene: .; v_gene: TRBV6-5; abundance: .; j_gene: TRBJ2-3
CDR3aa: CASSLRQGMNTEAFF; CDR3nt: TGCGCCAGCAGCCTTCGACAGGGGATGAACACTGAAGCTTTCTTT; len: 15; d_gene: TRBD1; v_gene: TRBV4-3; abundance: few; j_gene: TRBJ1-1
CDR3aa: CASSLGGGTQYF; CDR3nt: TGTGCCAGCAGCTTAGGCGGCGGTACGCAGTATTTT; len: 12; d_gene: .; v_gene: TRBV7-8; abundance: .; j_gene: TRBJ2-3
CDR3aa: CASRPRQANTEAFF; CDR3nt: TGTGCCAGCAGGCCTAGACAGGCGAACACTGAAGCTTTCTTT; len: 14; d_gene: .; v_gene: TRBV27; abundance: few; j_gene: TRBJ1-1
CDR3aa: CASSPDRVKLFF; CDR3nt: TGTGCCAGCAGCCCCGACAGGGTGAAACTGTTTTTT; len: 12; d_gene: TRBD1; v_gene: TRBV2; abundance: few; j_gene: TRBJ1-4
CDR3aa: CASNGPVNTEAFF; CDR3nt: TGTGCCAGCAATGGGCCGGTGAACACTGAAGCTTTCTTT; len: 13; d_gene: .; v_gene: TRBV6-5; abundance: once; j_gene: TRBJ1-1
CDR3aa: CASSVGTPRQGYTF; CDR3nt: TGTGCCAGCAGCGTCGGGACTCCCCGGCAGGGCTACACCTTC; len: 14; d_gene: .; v_gene: TRBV7-9; abundance: once; j_gene: TRBJ1-2
CDR3aa: CASSPAGPRDTQYF; CDR3nt: TGTGCCAGCAGCCCGGCGGGCCCTCGAGATACGCAGTATTTT; len: 14; d_gene: .; v_gene: TRBV11-3; abundance: .; j_gene: TRBJ2-3
CDR3aa: CSVEEGDGYTF; CDR3nt: TGCAGCGTTGAAGAAGGCGATGGCTACACCTTC; len: 11; d_gene: .; v_gene: TRBV29-1; abundance: .; j_gene: TRBJ1-2
CDR3aa: CASSSPSGLYNEQFF; CDR3nt: TGCGCCAGCAGCTCTCCTAGCGGTCTCTACAATGAGCAGTTCTTC; len: 15; d_gene: TRBD2; v_gene: TRBV4-1; abundance: .; j_gene: TRBJ2-1
CDR3aa: CASSPLSGGTQHF; CDR3nt: TGTGCCAGTAGTCCGCTCTCAGGGGGCACCCAGCATTTT; len: 13; d_gene: TRBD1; v_gene: TRBV19; abundance: .; j_gene: TRBJ1-5
CDR3aa: CASSPPGTGPNQPQHF; CDR3nt: TGTGCCAGCTCACCCCCCGGGACAGGCCCCAATCAGCCCCAGCATTTT; len: 16; d_gene: TRBD1; v_gene: TRBV18; abundance: .; j_gene: TRBJ1-5
CDR3aa: CASSPNTRQLANEKLFF; CDR3nt: TGCGCCAGCAGCCCTAACACGCGTCAACTTGCTAATGAAAAACTGTTTTTT; len: 17; d_gene: .; v_gene: TRBV5-1; abundance: .; j_gene: TRBJ1-4
CDR3aa: CASSFVSGTAKNYGYTF; CDR3nt: TGCGCCAGCAGCTTTGTCTCCGGGACGGCGAAAAACTATGGCTACACCTTC; len: 17; d_gene: .; v_gene: TRBV5-1; abundance: .; j_gene: TRBJ1-2